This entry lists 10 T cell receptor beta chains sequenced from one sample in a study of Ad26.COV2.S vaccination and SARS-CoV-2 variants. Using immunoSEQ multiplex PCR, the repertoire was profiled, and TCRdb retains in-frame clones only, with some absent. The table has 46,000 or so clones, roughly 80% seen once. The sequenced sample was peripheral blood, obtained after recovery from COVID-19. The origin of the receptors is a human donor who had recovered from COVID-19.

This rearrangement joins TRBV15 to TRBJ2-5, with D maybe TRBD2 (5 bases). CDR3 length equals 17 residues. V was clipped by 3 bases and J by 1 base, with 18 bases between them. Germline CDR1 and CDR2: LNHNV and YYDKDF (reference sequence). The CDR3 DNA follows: TGTGCCACCAGCAGGGCTCTTGGGAGAGGTAGCCAAGAGACCCAGTACTTC. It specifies CATSRALGRGSQETQYF. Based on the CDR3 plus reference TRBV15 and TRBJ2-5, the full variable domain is DAMVIQNPRYQVTQFGKPVTLSCSQTLNHNVMYWYQQKSSQAPKLLFHYYDKDFNNEADTPDNFQSRRPNTSFCFLDIRSPGLGDTAMYLCATSRALGRGSQETQYFGPGTRLLVL.

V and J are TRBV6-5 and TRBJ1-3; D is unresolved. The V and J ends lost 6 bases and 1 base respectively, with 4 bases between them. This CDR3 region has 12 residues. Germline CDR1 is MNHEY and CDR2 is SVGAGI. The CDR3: CASSRSGNTIYF. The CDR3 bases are TGTGCCAGCAGCCGTTCTGGAAACACCATATATTTT.

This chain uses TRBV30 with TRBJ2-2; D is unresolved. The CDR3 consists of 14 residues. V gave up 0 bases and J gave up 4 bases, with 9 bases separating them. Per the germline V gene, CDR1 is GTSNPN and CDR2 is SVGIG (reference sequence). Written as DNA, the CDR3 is TGTGCCTGGAGTGTACAGCTGAGCACCGGGGAGCTGTTTTTT. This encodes CAWSVQLSTGELFF. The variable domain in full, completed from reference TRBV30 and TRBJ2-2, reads SQTIHQWPATLVQPVGSPLSLECTVEGTSNPNLYWYRQAAGRGLQLLFYSVGIGQISSEVPQNLSASRPQDRQFILSSKKLLLSDSGFYLCAWSVQLSTGELFFGEGSRLTVL.

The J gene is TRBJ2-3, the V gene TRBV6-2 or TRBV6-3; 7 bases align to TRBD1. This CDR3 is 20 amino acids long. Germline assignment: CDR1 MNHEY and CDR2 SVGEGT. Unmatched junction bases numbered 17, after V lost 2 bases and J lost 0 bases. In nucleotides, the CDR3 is TGTGCCAGCAGTTACCGAACCCGGGACAGCAGACGACGGAGCACAGATACGCAGTATTTT. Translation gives CASSYRTRDSRRRSTDTQYF.

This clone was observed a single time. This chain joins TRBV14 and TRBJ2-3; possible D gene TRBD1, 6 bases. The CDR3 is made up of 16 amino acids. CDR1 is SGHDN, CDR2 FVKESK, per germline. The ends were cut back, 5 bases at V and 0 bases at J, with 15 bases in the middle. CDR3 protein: CASSTRGHGSTDTQYF. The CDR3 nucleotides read TGTGCCAGCAGCACCCGGGGACACGGTAGCACAGATACGCAGTATTTT.

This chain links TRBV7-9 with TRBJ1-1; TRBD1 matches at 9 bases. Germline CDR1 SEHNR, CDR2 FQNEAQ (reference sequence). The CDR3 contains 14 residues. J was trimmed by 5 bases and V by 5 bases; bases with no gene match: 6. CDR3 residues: CASSLGTGQTEAFF. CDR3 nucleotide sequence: TGTGCCAGCAGCCTAGGGACAGGGCAAACTGAAGCTTTCTTT.

CDR3 in amino acids: CASSRDLNYGYTF. The CDR3 DNA is TGTGCCAGTAGTAGGGACCTTAACTATGGCTACACCTTC. The chain couples TRBV19 to TRBJ1-2; a possible D gene is TRBD1 (5 bases). V dropped 4 bases and J dropped 1 base, with 7 bases sitting between them. The CDR3 totals 13 residues. Germline CDR1 LNHDA, CDR2 SQIVND (reference sequence).

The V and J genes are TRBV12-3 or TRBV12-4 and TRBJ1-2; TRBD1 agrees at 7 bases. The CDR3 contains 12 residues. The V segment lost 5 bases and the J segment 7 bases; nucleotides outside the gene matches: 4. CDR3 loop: CASSPQGSGYTF. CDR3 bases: TGTGCCAGCAGTCCACAGGGGAGTGGCTACACCTTC.

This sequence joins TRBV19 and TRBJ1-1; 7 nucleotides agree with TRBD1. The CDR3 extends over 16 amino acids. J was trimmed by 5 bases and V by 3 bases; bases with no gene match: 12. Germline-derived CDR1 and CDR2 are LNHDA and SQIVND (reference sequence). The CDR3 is CASSMDGRGTGTEAFF. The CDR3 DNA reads TGTGCCAGTAGTATGGATGGCAGGGGGACGGGAACTGAAGCTTTCTTT. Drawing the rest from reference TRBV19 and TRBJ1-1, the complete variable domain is DGGITQSPKYLFRKEGQNVTLSCEQNLNHDAMYWYRQDPGQGLRLIYYSQIVNDFQKGDIAEGYSVSREKKESFPLTVTSAQKNPTAFYLCASSMDGRGTGTEAFFGQGTRLTVV.

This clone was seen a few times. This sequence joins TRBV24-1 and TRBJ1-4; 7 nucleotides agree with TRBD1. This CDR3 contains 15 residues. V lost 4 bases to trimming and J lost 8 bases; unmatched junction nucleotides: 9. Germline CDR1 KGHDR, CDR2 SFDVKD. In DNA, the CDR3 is TGTGCCACCAGTGAGTCCGGGACAGCAAAGGAAAAACTGTTTTTT. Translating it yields CATSESGTAKEKLFF.